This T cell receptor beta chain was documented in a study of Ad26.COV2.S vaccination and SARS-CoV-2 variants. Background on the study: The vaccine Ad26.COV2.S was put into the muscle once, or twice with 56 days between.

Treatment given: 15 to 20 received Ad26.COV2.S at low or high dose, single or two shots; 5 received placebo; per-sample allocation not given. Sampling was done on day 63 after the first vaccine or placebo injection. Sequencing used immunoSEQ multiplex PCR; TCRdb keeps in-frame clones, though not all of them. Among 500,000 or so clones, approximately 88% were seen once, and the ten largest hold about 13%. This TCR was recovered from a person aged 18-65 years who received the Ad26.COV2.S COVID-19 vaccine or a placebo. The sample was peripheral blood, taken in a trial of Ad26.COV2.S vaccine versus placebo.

CDR3: CASSQGGRVGTEAFF. The DNA for the CDR3 is TGTGCCAGCAGCCAAGGCGGCCGGGTGGGAACTGAAGCTTTCTTT. The chain combines TRBV3-1 (or the pseudogene TRBV3-2) with TRBJ1-1; no definite D call. From germline, CDR1 is LGHDT and CDR2 YNNKEL (reference sequence). The CDR3 loop spans 15 amino acids. Deletions cut 1 base from V and 5 bases from J, with 14 bases between.